This TCR beta chain was captured in a study of blood T cell repertoires in COVID-19 (dated by TCRdb to about 2020). Regarding the research as a whole: Samples from collaborators originated in the United States, Italy and Spain and spanned both the acute and convalescent phases of COVID-19. The prospective study material was composed of cDNA or gDNA derived from T cells, B-cell-depleted T cells, or PBMCs. The dataset comprised deeply sampled blood TCRbeta repertoires from subjects exposed to, actively infected with, or recovered from COVID-19. A freely available public database, intended as a resource for researchers studying the immune response to SARS-CoV-2, is where the repertoires were released. Samples were obtained from the ongoing ImmuneRACE study (first 160 participants) and from roughly 1,300 subjects provided by 6 global collaborators. Nearly every sample came with metadata listing a de-identified subject ID, COVID-19 status, age in years and sex. Where HLA class I and class II types were available, the types were taken from metadata supplied by the sample provider, not from assay-based typing.

TCRbeta CDR3 regions were amplified from genomic DNA using the immunoSEQ Assay, a bias-controlled multiplex PCR. The paper's data handling went like this. The number of nucleated cells in each sample was estimated by amplification of reference gene primers within the assay. To quantify the absolute abundance of each unique TCRbeta CDR3 rearrangement, sequence reads were collapsed and filtered. Productive Simpson clonality was computed per sample as the square root of Simpson's diversity index over productive rearrangements. Sourced from immuneACCESS, this table was stored by TCRdb with only in-frame sequences that have V and J called. A share of the clones is absent; for the studies checked, an unresolved V gene accounts for under half, and the remainder has no known explanation. V, J and clone size reflect that table, while D and trimming were determined from the DNA. The sample table contains 250,000 to 300,000 clones; only one count was recorded for 89% of them. Just under 0.95% of the sample goes to the ten largest clones.

Broader findings and caveats from the paper: The amount of clinical and demographic metadata varied by source and participant and was provided uncurated.

V loses 4 bases of germline sequence and J loses 12 bases, and the interval between the two ends is 15 bases. Measured from the cysteine to the phenylalanine, the CDR3 is 12 residues long. Of the read, only the CDR3 DNA is kept; its 36 bases are in frame from base 1. Concerning this clone itself: The antigen it recognizes is unknown. No clone much larger than this one lies a single base away; base qualities are absent.

Another Seattle source contributed samples from volunteer blood donors who had recovered from COVID-19. Each collaborating institution followed its own protocols to collect whole blood in K2EDTA tubes. For TCRbeta analysis, collaborators shipped samples in one of three forms: frozen whole blood, isolated PBMCs, or DNA extracted from either of those sample types. The receptor chain draws on TRBV12-3 or TRBV12-4 and TRBJ1-2; matching of 6 bases hints at TRBD1 as the D gene. Sequencing input: peripheral blood. This clonotype originated in a woman aged 40 to 50 who had recovered from COVID-19. The base sequence is TGTGCCAGCAGTTATTCGACAGGCGGTGACACCTTC. This sequence encodes CASSYSTGGDTF.